This paragraph covers one T cell receptor (beta chain) sequence. The antigen is not known. A read error is possible here, since a much larger clone lies one base away. Germline CDR1 SQVTM, CDR2 ANQGSEA. J lost 7 bases, V lost 3 bases, and 7 bases had no gene match. The CDR3 is 15 residues long. This specimen belongs to a study of blood T cells in healthy people across ages. Study context: About one barcoded beta molecule per two T cells was the capture yield of template switching.

The authors ran a second PCR of about 7 to 11 cycles using a sample-barcoded 5' primer and a J-beta primer mix. From the 5' RACE reads, TCRdb called clonotypes with MiXCR, one entry per CDR3 protein. The sample contains 800,000 or so distinct CDR3 sequences, 46% of which appear only once. Samples had at least 6.5 million PBMCs isolated from them. Study-wide findings and caveats: Roughly linear declines in TCR beta diversity per million T cells occurred with age.

The sequencing sample was made of blood. The chain couples TRBV29-1 to TRBJ2-1; TRBD2 aligns across 12 bases. This clonotype was sampled from a man of 80 years or more in good health. The CDR3 reads CSVETSGSRMNEQFF. Written as DNA, the CDR3 is TGCAGCGTTGAGACTAGCGGGAGTAGGATGAATGAGCAGTTCTTC.